This TCR beta chain derives from a study of T cell responses to AZD1222 COVID-19 vaccine. Overall study results and limits: Spike regions recognized by vaccine-associated CD4 TCRs spanned the protein, led by 160-218 and 743-854.

The protocol was immunoSEQ multiplex PCR, while the TCRdb copy is restricted to in-frame clones and leaves out a portion. The sample lists roughly 80,000 clones, 80% to 85% occurring once. V was pared by 4 bases and J by 8 bases, with 15 bases between. Germline V gene data show CDR1 as LGHNA and CDR2 as YSLEER. The CDR3 has 14 residues. In the case of this clone: As yet, its antigen is unknown.

The starting material was peripheral blood, obtained on day 0 of AZD1222 vaccination. The genes are TRBV4-3 and TRBJ2-1, with a tentative D call TRBD2 (7 bases). This TCR was sampled from an adult in good health. The CDR3 region is CASSPEGGADEQFF. The CDR3 region has the DNA TGCGCCAGCAGCCCCGAAGGGGGGGCGGATGAGCAGTTCTTC.